One sample yielded the 22 T cell receptor beta chains listed below, sequenced in a study of Tregs in tolerant kidney transplant recipients. Recipients received nonmyeloablative bone marrow transplants from related graft donors, with transient mixed chimerism. Produced via immunoSEQ multiplex PCR; TCRdb's table is partial and in-frame only. Of 80,000 or so clones listed, more than 85% were seen once; the top ten hold roughly 1.5%. The sample here was CD4+ T cells from blood (PBMCs), taken 24 months after the transplant. These receptor sequences come from a human patient who received a combined kidney and bone marrow transplant. Part of the T cell pool may stem from the graft donor.

In DNA, the CDR3 is TGTGCCAGCGAACTGACAGGGGGGTTCGAATCACCCCTCCACTTT. This gives the protein CASELTGGFESPLHF. The rearrangement links TRBV19 to TRBJ1-6; 9 positions agree with TRBD1. Looked up from germline, CDR1 is LNHDA and CDR2 is SQIVND (reference sequence). V shed 9 bases, J shed 10 bases, and the junction held 13 bases outside the gene matches. The length of the CDR3 is 15 residues.

The chain joins TRBV6-5 to TRBJ2-5; no clear D gene. From germline, CDR1 is MNHEY and CDR2 SVGAGI. This CDR3 region has 11 residues. V was trimmed by 6 bases and J by 5 bases, leaving 7 bases between them. This CDR3 is CASSTVETQYF. CDR3 nucleotide sequence: TGTGCCAGCAGCACTGTTGAGACCCAGTACTTC.

This chain uses TRBV5-1 with TRBJ2-5, with D perhaps TRBD1 (6 bases). CDR1 is SGHRS, CDR2 YFSETQ, per germline. The CDR3 extends over 15 amino acids. Trimming pared 0 bases from V and 2 bases from J, leaving 11 bases between. In nucleotides, the CDR3 is TGCGCCAGCAGCTTGGCTGCAGGGGAGCAAGAGACCCAGTACTTC. It codes for CASSLAAGEQETQYF.

In DNA, the CDR3 is TGTGCCAGCAGCTTAGCCGGGACTAGCGGGGTTGAGCAGTTCTTC. Translating it yields CASSLAGTSGVEQFF. The genes are TRBV7-2 and TRBJ2-1; 13 bases align to TRBD2. The CDR3 extends over 15 amino acids. Germline loops: CDR1 SGHTA, CDR2 FQGNSA. J was trimmed by 9 bases and V by 0 bases; bases with no gene match: 2.

The chain joins TRBV5-4 to TRBJ2-3; 9 bases align to TRBD1. Germline assignment: CDR1 SGHNT and CDR2 YYREEE (reference sequence). CDR3 length: 17 amino acids. Trimming at V came to 4 bases and at J to 2 bases, leaving 11 bases not matched to a gene. CDR3 coding DNA: TGTGCCAGCAGCCCCCCTCGGGGACAGGGAAACACAGATACGCAGTATTTT. Amino acids: CASSPPRGQGNTDTQYF.

The V call is TRBV19, the J call TRBJ2-3; TRBD2 matches at 11 bases. Losses at the gene ends were 5 bases for V and 6 bases for J; bases not matched to a gene: 7. The CDR3 has 15 amino acids. The germline gives CDR1 LNHDA, CDR2 SQIVND (reference sequence). The chain's CDR3 is CASSFSGGAADTQYF. CDR3 coding DNA: TGTGCCAGTAGTTTTAGCGGGGGGGCGGCGGATACGCAGTATTTT.

The sample holds one count of this clone. The genes are TRBV6-4 and TRBJ1-6; D may be TRBD1 (5 bases). Germline V CDR1 and CDR2: MRHNA, SNTAGT. CDR3 size: 14 residues. Trimming shortened V by 5 bases and J by 3 bases, and 8 bases separated the two germline ends. The CDR3 sequence is CASSSDNYNSPLHF. CDR3 DNA: TGTGCCAGCAGTTCGGACAACTATAATTCACCCCTCCACTTT.

About this clone: The sample contains more than one DNA sequence encoding this CDR3. The chain uses TRBV6-6 and TRBJ1-6, with 10 bases identical to TRBD1. The CDR3 runs to 15 residues. V was clipped by 6 bases and J by 5 bases; unmatched bases: 4. Germline CDR1 MNHNY, CDR2 SVGAGI (reference sequence). The CDR3 DNA is TGTGCCAGCAGGACGACAGGGGGCAATAATTCACCCCTCCACTTT. Its translation is CASRTTGGNNSPLHF.

The V gene is TRBV2, the J gene TRBJ1-4; 11 nucleotides agree with TRBD1. Germline CDR1 is SNHLY and CDR2 is FYNNEI. V shed 8 bases and J 6 bases; nucleotides not matched to a gene: 17. The CDR3 length is 18 residues. As DNA, the CDR3 is TGTGCCAGCGCCCGGGACAGGGGGGAATCTAGTCTAGATGAAAAACTGTTTTTT. It specifies CASARDRGESSLDEKLFF. Drawing the rest from reference TRBV2 and TRBJ1-4, the complete variable domain is EPEVTQTPSHQVTQMGQEVILRCVPISNHLYFYWYRQILGQKVEFLVSFYNNEISEKSEIFDDQFSVERPDGSNFTLKIRSTKLEDSAMYFCASARDRGESSLDEKLFFGSGTQLSVL.

J is TRBJ1-5 and V is TRBV7-8, with 7 positions matching TRBD1. The CDR3 sequence is 20 residues long. Germline CDR1 and CDR2: SGHVS and FQNEAQ. J lost 2 bases, V lost 5 bases, and 21 bases had no gene match. CDR3 DNA sequence: TGTGCCAGCAGCACTGGATATGGGACAGCGCTTTTTGTTGGCAATCAGCCCCAGCATTTT. This sequence encodes CASSTGYGTALFVGNQPQHF.

This clone appeared once. The CDR3 is CASSLWGQGNGYTF. In DNA form, the CDR3 reads TGCGCCAGCAGCTTGTGGGGACAGGGCAATGGCTACACCTTC. This chain links TRBV5-1 with TRBJ1-2; TRBD1 aligns across 9 bases. The junction had 4 bases not matched to a gene; V was cut back by 1 base and J by 6 bases. The CDR3 length is 14 residues. Germline V gene sequence: CDR1 SGHRS, CDR2 YFSETQ.

The V call is TRBV9, the J call TRBJ1-3, with D possibly matching TRBD1 (5 bases). The CDR3 has 13 amino acids. Germline V gene lookup returns CDR1 SGDLS and CDR2 YYNGEE. V lost 2 bases and J lost 5, with 8 bases in between. Written as DNA, the CDR3 is TGTGCCAGCAGCGTTAGACAGCGAAACACCATATATTTT. Its translation: CASSVRQRNTIYF.

CDR3 sequence (DNA): TGTGCCAGCAGCCCGGACAGATGGGGAGATACGCAGTATTTT. It codes for CASSPDRWGDTQYF. This chain connects TRBV5-4 to TRBJ2-3, with D possibly being TRBD1 (6 bases). The CDR3 is made up of 14 amino acids. Deletions cut 4 bases from V and 5 bases from J, with 14 bases between. The V gene's germline CDR1 is SGHNT and CDR2 YYREEE (reference sequence). The entire variable domain, with the rest obtained from reference TRBV5-4 and TRBJ2-3, is as follows: ETGVTQSPTHLIKTRGQQVTLRCSSQSGHNTVSWYQQALGQGPQFIFQYYREEENGRGNFPPRFSGLQFPNYSSELNVNALELDDSALYLCASSPDRWGDTQYFGPGTRLTVL.

The chain carries TRBV7-2 and TRBJ1-5; D might be TRBD1 (5 bases). V was shortened by 6 bases and J by 3 bases, with 12 bases between the two germline ends. Per the germline V gene, CDR1 is SGHTA and CDR2 is FQGNSA. The CDR3 consists of 14 residues. CDR3 in amino acids: CASSQTGYNQPQHF. For the CDR3, the DNA is TGTGCCAGCAGTCAAACAGGTTACAATCAGCCCCAGCATTTT.

The J gene is TRBJ2-1, the V gene TRBV7-6, with 9 bases lining up with TRBD2. Unmatched junction bases numbered 1, after V lost 3 bases and J lost 4 bases. The length of the CDR3 is 14 residues. Germline-derived CDR1 and CDR2 are SGHVS and FNYEAQ. The CDR3 here is CASSLGLAYNEQFF. CDR3 nucleotide sequence: TGTGCCAGCAGCTTGGGACTAGCTTACAATGAGCAGTTCTTC.

J is TRBJ2-1 and V is TRBV7-2, with D possibly matching TRBD2 (5 bases). The CDR3 extends over 15 amino acids. Looked up from germline, CDR1 is SGHTA and CDR2 is FQGNSA. Trimming took off 0 bases at V and 8 bases at J, with 14 bases between the two ends. CDR3 DNA: TGTGCCAGCAGCTTAGCGGGCGGGTTACCCCATGAGCAGTTCTTC. Protein product: CASSLAGGLPHEQFF.

J is TRBJ1-3 and V is TRBV7-6; D possibly uses TRBD1 or TRBD2 (5 bases each). The end of the DNA aligns better with TRBJ2-2, so the J call may be wrong. Germline V gene sequence: CDR1 SGHVS, CDR2 FNYEAQ. The CDR3 loop spans 15 amino acids. The CDR3 region has the DNA TGTGCCAGCAGCTCACCGGGACGGGACACCGGGGAGCTGTTTTTT. Translation: CASSSPGRDTGELFF.

This chain links TRBV19 with TRBJ1-3, with a tentative D call TRBD1 (5 bases). CDR1 and CDR2 from the germline V gene are LNHDA and SQIVND (reference sequence). The CDR3 loop spans 18 amino acids. V was shortened by 6 bases and J by 4 bases, with 25 bases between the two germline ends. As DNA, the CDR3 is TGTGCCAGTAGCCCCGTAGGTTCCATGGAGACAGTCGGAAACACCATATATTTT. Encoded protein: CASSPVGSMETVGNTIYF.

Here the CDR3 DNA reads TGTGCCGGCTCCCACCTCGGGGGTAGTACTAACTATGGCTACACCTTC. This codes for CAGSHLGGSTNYGYTF. The chain uses TRBV7-9 and TRBJ1-2, with a tentative D call TRBD1 (5 bases). Trimming shortened V by 11 bases and J by 0 bases, and 22 bases separated the two germline ends. Looked up from germline, CDR1 is SEHNR and CDR2 is FQNEAQ (reference sequence). This CDR3 has 16 amino acids. Full variable domain (rest looked up from reference TRBV7-9 and TRBJ1-2): DTGVSQNPRHKITKRGQNVTFRCDPISEHNRLYWYRQTLGQGPEFLTYFQNEAQLEKSRLLSDRFSAERPKGSFSTLEIQRTEQGDSAMYLCAGSHLGGSTNYGYTFGSGTRLTVV.

The table lists this clone with a few counts. The chain joins TRBV2 to TRBJ1-2; D is perhaps TRBD1 (6 bases). Trimming took 6 bases from V and 5 from J, leaving 13 bases between them. The CDR3 spans 13 residues. Per germline, CDR1 SNHLY and CDR2 FYNNEI. The CDR3 sequence: CASRAQGVYGYTF. DNA for the CDR3: TGTGCCAGCAGGGCACAGGGAGTGTATGGCTACACCTTC.

This clone was seen once. J is TRBJ2-3 and V is TRBV13, with TRBD2 matching over 11 bases. CDR1 and CDR2 from the germline V gene are PRHDT and FYEKMQ (reference sequence). The CDR3 is 18 amino acids. Losses at the gene ends were 0 bases for V and 5 bases for J; bases not matched to a gene: 10. This CDR3 is CASSLGLYGGLAGDTQYF. CDR3 nucleotides: TGTGCCAGCAGCTTAGGCCTCTACGGAGGACTAGCGGGAGATACGCAGTATTTT.

The rearrangement joins TRBV7-2 to TRBJ1-2, with D unresolved. CDR1 and CDR2 (germline): SGHTA, FQGNSA. The V end lost 1 base, the J end lost 6 bases, and 12 bases lay between the germline ends. This CDR3 region has 14 residues. Here the CDR3 reads CASSLGERIHGYTF. The CDR3 region has the DNA TGTGCCAGCAGCTTAGGGGAGCGGATCCATGGCTACACCTTC.